The clone carrying this T cell receptor (beta chain) was seen once. Antigen: not known. The sample's treatment: oral pan-JAK inhibitor, 5-10 mg twice daily. Specimens obtained from alopecia areata patients comprised lesional scalp punch biopsies and peripheral blood. This sample was included in a study of CD8+ T cells in alopecia areata. Study in general: Twice a day, 5 to 10 mg of oral tofacitinib was administered to treated patients. The study's findings and limits: It was observed that many expanded lesional clones persisted in scalp and blood during tofacitinib. Among the top 100, expanded CD8+ clones were significantly decreased by tofacitinib, as was scalp clonality.

cDNA prepared by RNA extraction and subsequent reverse transcription served as the template for sequencing. Some clones are missing from TCRdb's copy, which holds only in-frame ones; the method was immunoSEQ multiplex PCR. The sample has fewer than 250,000 clones, around 60% seen once. The V end was cut by 4 bases, the J end by 3 bases, with 12 bases between. CDR3 length: 13 residues. Germline lookup yields CDR1 GTSNPN and CDR2 SVGIG (reference sequence). The starting material was CD4+ T cells sorted from blood, obtained at week 4, from a patient treated with tofacitinib. The clonotype originates from a human donor with alopecia areata. The chain employs TRBV30 and TRBJ1-1; tentatively, D is TRBD1 (6 bases). The CDR3 loop is CAWTYREDTEAFF. CDR3 bases: TGTGCCTGGACCTACAGGGAGGACACTGAAGCTTTCTTT.